The 30 T cell receptor beta chains below all came from one sample that was sequenced in a study of tumor-infiltrating lymphocytes in primary liver carcinoma. Each 20-30 mg portion of unsorted bulk tissue served as the source for co-extraction of RNA and DNA. The input was around 530 ng total RNA; TCR beta cDNA was made from it with a constant-region primer. For TCR beta, libraries were produced by three nested multiplex PCR rounds using slightly modified ARM-PCR. Investigators reported that the first two PCR rounds, at 9 to 11 cycles each, used TRBV1-TRBV30 forward primers with a C-beta reverse primer. TCRdb re-derived calls from the multiplex PCR reads in MiXCR, one entry per CDR3 protein. This table holds over 95,000 distinct CDR3 sequences, more than 60% found once. Sequenced material: liver tumor tissue from sampling region 5. Described subset: tumor region T5, tumor centre. Receptor source: a woman aged 60 to 75 with primary liver carcinoma and hepatitis B virus infection.

In this sample, this clonotype turned up many times. V is TRBV4-2 and J is TRBJ1-2, with D possibly being TRBD1 (6 bases). The CDR3 spans 15 residues. The germline V gene encodes CDR1 LGHNA and CDR2 YNFKEQ. The V end lost 2 bases, the J end lost 4 bases, and 14 bases lay between the germline ends. The chain's CDR3 is CASSQWSGQTYGYTF. The DNA for the CDR3 is TGTGCCAGCAGCCAATGGTCTGGACAGACCTATGGCTACACCTTC.

Details on this clonotype: This CDR3 fails to terminate in the conserved phenylalanine or tryptophan, so it likely reflects a read error. The chain couples TRBV11-3 to TRBJ2-2; possibly TRBD1 or TRBD2 for D (6 bases each). The CDR3 contains 16 residues. Germline V gene data show CDR1 as SGHNT and CDR2 as YENEEA. The V end lost 7 bases, the J end lost 5 bases, and 20 bases lay between the germline ends. This chain's CDR3 is CASKRRDILNTGELFS. The CDR3 region has the DNA TGTGCCAGCAAGAGGAGGGACATACTAAATACCGGGGAGCTGTTTTCT.

About this clonotype itself: At one end, the junction sequence differs from germline, possibly due to a read error. This chain uses TRBV6-1 with TRBJ1-5; 10 nucleotides line up with TRBD1. Looked up from germline, CDR1 is MNHNS and CDR2 is SASEGT. CDR3 length: 15 residues. CDR3 DNA: TGTGTCAGCAGTGAAGAGACAGGGGGCAATCAGCCCCAGCATTTC. Translation: CVSSEETGGNQPQHF.

This clonotype was found many times. The chain is built from TRBV6-5 and TRBJ1-2; TRBD1 might be the D (6 bases). This CDR3 spans 11 amino acids. Trimming took off 6 bases at V and 13 bases at J, with 15 bases between the two ends. Germline CDR1 reads MNHEY; CDR2 reads SVGAGI. DNA of the CDR3: TGTGCCAGCAGACGTCAGGGGACTGTCACCTTC. This gives the protein CASRRQGTVTF.

The chain combines TRBV6-1 with TRBJ1-5; D is uncertain. CDR3 length: 13 residues. V was trimmed by 4 bases and J by 9 bases, leaving 13 bases between them. Per the germline V gene, CDR1 is MNHNS and CDR2 is SASEGT. DNA of the CDR3: TGTGCCAGCAGTGCCAGAGGAGAACGGCCCCAGCATTTT. Its translation: CASSARGERPQHF.

This clonotype was recorded many times. This chain connects TRBV10-3 to TRBJ2-7; the match to TRBD2 covers 8 bases. The ends lost 3 bases at V and 6 bases at J; junction bases unmatched: 7. Germline lookup yields CDR1 ENHRY and CDR2 SYGVKD. The CDR3 spans 14 residues. CDR3 bases: TGTGCCATCAGTGACTCAGGACTAGCCACCGAGCAGTACTTC. This codes for CAISDSGLATEQYF.

Points on this clonotype: This sequence may be a read error, since a much larger clone differs from it by one base. For the CDR3, the DNA is TGTGACATCGCGACACGTTCTGCCTACGAGCAGTACTTC. This gives the protein CDIATRSAYEQYF. The V gene is TRBV10-3, the J gene TRBJ2-7; D gene ambiguous. CDR3 length: 13 residues. Germline loops: CDR1 ENHRY, CDR2 SYGVKD.

About this clonotype itself: No conserved phenylalanine or tryptophan is present at the end of the CDR3, so a read error is the likely explanation. V and J are TRBV6-5 and TRBJ1-1, with TRBD1 matching over 8 bases. The CDR3 loop spans 14 amino acids. V lost 4 bases to trimming and J lost 1 base; unmatched junction nucleotides: 2. Germline CDR1 MNHEY, CDR2 SVGAGI. The CDR3 protein is CASSLQGANTEAFY. Here the CDR3 DNA reads TGTGCCAGCAGTTTGCAGGGGGCGAACACTGAAGCTTTCTAT.

This clonotype was detected many times. The chain employs TRBV6-1 and TRBJ2-3, with 14 bases that match TRBD2. The V gene's germline CDR1 is MNHNS and CDR2 SASEGT. The CDR3 is 16 residues long. The J segment lost 6 bases and the V segment lost 6 bases, leaving 8 bases of the junction unmatched. DNA for the CDR3: TGTGCCAGCAGGGGACTAGCGGGAGTAGGGCGGGATACGCAGTATTTT. Translation: CASRGLAGVGRDTQYF.

This rearrangement joins TRBV7-9 to TRBJ2-1; 9 positions match TRBD2. CDR1 is SEHNR, CDR2 FQNEAQ, per germline (reference sequence). The CDR3 is 16 amino acids. V was pared by 7 bases and J by 8 bases, with 15 bases of the junction left unmatched. The DNA of the CDR3 is TGTGCCAGCAACTCATGGGGAGCGGGAGGACCTGATGAGCAGTTCTTC. Its protein is CASNSWGAGGPDEQFF.

This clonotype appeared a few times. A much larger clonotype is one base distant, so this may be a read error. This chain connects TRBV5-4 to TRBJ2-5, with 8 bases lining up with TRBD1. In germline, CDR1 is SGHNT, CDR2 YYREEE (reference sequence). Trimming took 4 bases from V and 4 from J; bases not matched to a gene: 6. This CDR3 is built from 14 residues. CDR3 nucleotides: TGTGCCAGCAGCACGGGACAGGCGATAGAGACCCAGTACTTC. Residues: CASSTGQAIETQYF.

The sample holds one count of this clonotype. Sequence at one end of the junction differs from germline and may be a read error. The chain is built from TRBV11-2 and TRBJ2-2, with 8 bases fitting TRBD2. Germline-derived CDR1 and CDR2 are SGHAT and FQNNGV. This CDR3 has 15 residues. CDR3 DNA sequence: TGTGCCAGCAGCTTAAGGGTGACTAGCGCCGGGGAGCCGATTTTT. Translated: CASSLRVTSAGEPIF. Drawing the rest from reference TRBV11-2 and TRBJ2-2, the complete variable domain is EAGVAQSPRYKIIEKRQSVAFWCNPISGHATLYWYQQILGQGPKLLIQFQNNGVVDDSQLPKDRFSAERLKGVDSTLKIQPAKLEDSAVYLCASSLRVTSAGEPIFGEGSRLTVL.

Concerning this clonotype: With a much larger clone just one base away, this may be a read error. The genes are TRBV5-6 and TRBJ2-3; the D gene is possibly TRBD2 (6 bases). This CDR3 comprises 12 residues. The germline V gene has CDR1 SGHDT and CDR2 YYEEEE. The CDR3 reads CSSSPRRGTQYF. The DNA for the CDR3 is TGTTCCAGCAGCCCACGGAGGGGTACGCAGTATTTT.

Regarding this clonotype: One end of the junction fails to match germline, which may point to a read error. This chain joins TRBV11-2 and TRBJ2-3, with 9 bases identical to TRBD2. Per germline, CDR1 SGHAT and CDR2 FQNNGV. This CDR3 comprises 20 residues. The CDR3 loop is CVSSLDLSGLAGEGIDTQYF. CDR3 DNA sequence: TGTGTCAGCAGTCTAGATCTAAGTGGGTTAGCGGGAGAAGGGATAGATACGCAGTATTTT.

This clonotype was found once. Since a much larger clone is just one base distant, this may be a read error. This chain connects TRBV28 to TRBJ2-1; D perhaps matches TRBD1 (6 bases). The CDR3 is 16 amino acids. From germline, CDR1 is MDHEN and CDR2 SYDVKM. Here the CDR3 DNA reads TGTGCCAGCAGTTTCCCCGCAATACAGGGTTGGAATGAGCGGTTCTTC. As protein: CASSFPAIQGWNERFF. The full variable domain, rest sourced from reference TRBV28 and TRBJ2-1, is DVKVTQSSRYLVKRTGEKVFLECVQDMDHENMFWYRQDPGLGLRLIYFSYDVKMKEKGDIPEGYSVSREKKERFSLILESASTNQTSMYLCASSFPAIQGWNERFFGPGTRLTVL.

The chain carries TRBV6-1 and TRBJ1-2, with TRBD1 as a possible D gene (5 bases). The CDR3 runs to 14 residues. V lost 3 bases, J lost 6 bases, and 14 bases lay in between. The V gene's germline CDR1 is MNHNS and CDR2 SASEGT. CDR3 loop: CASSEARVFHGYTF. CDR3 in DNA: TGTGCCAGCAGTGAGGCCAGGGTTTTCCATGGCTACACCTTC.

In regard to this clonotype: The junction and the germline gene differ at one end; a read error may be behind it. The chain couples TRBV11-2 to TRBJ2-5; 7 bases are a match to TRBD2. The germline CDR1 and CDR2 sequences are SGHAT and FQNNGV. The CDR3 is 14 amino acids. CDR3 protein: CANSPPRGKETRYF. The CDR3 region has the DNA TGTGCCAACAGCCCCCCGCGGGGGAAAGAGACCCGGTACTTC.

This clonotype was picked up one time. No conserved phenylalanine or tryptophan ends this CDR3, so it is likely a read error. The chain recombines TRBV11-2 with TRBJ2-1; tentatively, D is TRBD2 (7 bases). The V gene's germline CDR1 is SGHAT and CDR2 FQNNGV. This CDR3 comprises 16 residues. The CDR3 region is CAGSLGGGQLRNEQFS. The CDR3, as DNA: TGTGCCGGCAGCTTAGGGGGGGGTCAACTGAGGAATGAGCAGTTCTCC.

For this clonotype: Its ends do not fully match the called genes, so a read error is possible. The rearrangement links TRBV6-5 to TRBJ1-5; D unresolved. The CDR3 is 13 residues long. Germline CDR1 MNHEY, CDR2 SVGAGI. The CDR3 DNA follows: TGTGTCAGCAGTCATAACGGTAATCAGCCCCAGCATTTT. It encodes CVSSHNGNQPQHF.

A note on this clonotype: Just one base apart from a much larger clone, this may be a read error. This chain connects TRBV5-1 to TRBJ2-1; D remains unclear. The germline V gene has CDR1 SGHRS and CDR2 YFSETQ. V shed 10 bases and J shed 5 bases, with 13 bases lying between them. The CDR3 totals 12 residues. CDR3 sequence: CACNANHNEQFF. The CDR3 DNA reads TGCGCCTGCAACGCCAACCACAATGAGCAGTTCTTC.

This clonotype came up a few times. A much larger clone differs by one base, so this may be a read error. V gene TRBV12-3 or TRBV12-4 combines with J gene TRBJ1-1; 8 positions agree with TRBD1. V was pared by 7 bases and J by 10 bases, with 8 bases of the junction left unmatched. This CDR3 is built from 12 residues. The CDR3 is CASTAGQDRAFF. Written as DNA, the CDR3 is TGTGCCAGCACCGCGGGACAGGATAGAGCTTTCTTT.

The V gene is TRBV20-1, the J gene TRBJ2-4, with 8 bases lining up with TRBD2. This CDR3 has 17 amino acids. The V and J ends lost 0 bases and 0 bases, in that order; junction bases with no gene match: 7. CDR1 is DFQATT, CDR2 SNEGSKA, per germline (reference sequence). As DNA, the CDR3 is TGCAGTGCTAGAGAATGGATAAGCGGGAGAGCCAAAAACATTCAGTACTTC. This sequence encodes CSAREWISGRAKNIQYF.

At least ten counts were recorded for this clonotype. V usage is TRBV18 and J usage is TRBJ2-3, with a possible D match to TRBD1 (6 bases). Trimming stripped 5 bases from V and 1 base from J, with 10 bases between. Germline assignment: CDR1 KGHSH and CDR2 LQKENI. The CDR3 extends over 14 amino acids. For the CDR3, the DNA is TGTGCCAGCTCAACAGGGCGCGGCACAGATACGCAGTATTTT. Translation gives CASSTGRGTDTQYF.

Details on this clonotype: Possible read error: a much larger clone is one base away. This chain links TRBV30 with TRBJ2-7, with a tentative D call TRBD2 (5 bases). The germline CDR1 and CDR2 sequences are GTSNPN and SVGIG (reference sequence). The CDR3 length is 13 residues. The CDR3 nucleotides are TGTGTCTGGAGGTCAGGTCCCTCCTACGAGCAGTACTTC. It is translated as CVWRSGPSYEQYF.

The chain links TRBV20-1 to TRBJ1-5; D ambiguous. V lost 5 bases and J 0 bases, leaving 14 bases between the germline ends. Germline loops: CDR1 DFQATT, CDR2 SNEGSKA (reference sequence). CDR3 length equals 15 residues. This CDR3 is CSAVLDFYSNQPQHF. DNA of the CDR3: TGCAGTGCTGTTCTAGATTTTTATAGCAATCAGCCCCAGCATTTT.

There are many counts of this clonotype. The CDR3 spells CASSPPSGSRNEQFF. The CDR3 DNA follows: TGTGCCAGCTCACCACCAAGCGGGAGTCGGAATGAGCAGTTCTTC. The chain is built from TRBV18 and TRBJ2-1; 8 positions match TRBD2. Germline V CDR1 and CDR2: KGHSH, LQKENI. The J segment lost 7 bases and the V segment lost 0 bases, leaving 5 bases of the junction unmatched. CDR3 length: 15 amino acids. Complete variable domain (other parts from reference TRBV18 and TRBJ2-1): NAGVMQNPRHLVRRRGQEARLRCSPMKGHSHVYWYRQLPEEGLKFMVYLQKENIIDESGMPKERFSAEFPKEGPSILRIQQVVRGDSAAYFCASSPPSGSRNEQFFGPGTRLTVL.

In this sample, this clonotype turned up once. The junction and the germline gene differ at one end; a read error may be behind it. V is TRBV28 and J is TRBJ2-3; TRBD1 is a possible D gene (5 bases). CDR1 is MDHEN and CDR2 is SYDVKM in the germline V gene. The CDR3 is 13 amino acids. CDR3 DNA: TGTGCCAGCAGGGACACCAGCACAGATACGCGGTATTTT. Translation gives CASRDTSTDTRYF.

A note on this clonotype: At one boundary the junction diverges from the germline segment, which might be a read error. The chain combines TRBV5-1 with TRBJ1-2; 10 bases fit TRBD1. The germline V gene encodes CDR1 SGHRS and CDR2 YFSETQ. The CDR3 has 15 amino acids. Written as DNA, the CDR3 is TGCGCCGGCAGCTTGGCCTGGGGACAGGGGTACGGCTACACGTTC. Protein sequence: CAGSLAWGQGYGYTF.

This clonotype was picked up one time. Possible read error: a much larger clone is one base away. The genes are TRBV28 and TRBJ2-5; 13 bases align to TRBD2. The CDR3 sequence is 17 residues long. CDR1 is MDHEN and CDR2 is SYDVKM in the germline V gene. The CDR3 DNA sequence: TGTGTCAGCAGTCCCTGGACTAGCGGGAGAAAATCGGAGACCCAGTACTTC. Protein: CVSSPWTSGRKSETQYF. Complete variable domain (other parts from reference TRBV28 and TRBJ2-5): DVKVTQSSRYLVKRTGEKVFLECVQDMDHENMFWYRQDPGLGLRLIYFSYDVKMKEKGDIPEGYSVSREKKERFSLILESASTNQTSMYLCVSSPWTSGRKSETQYFGPGTRLLVL.

In its sample, this clonotype was seen once. The chain is built from TRBV11-1 and TRBJ2-1; D not certain. The CDR3 has 16 amino acids. Germline V gene sequence: CDR1 SGHAT, CDR2 FQDESV (reference sequence). Trimming left V 1 base short and J 0 bases short, with 10 bases between. The CDR3 is CASSLVVPGSYNEQFF. The CDR3 DNA is TGTGCCAGCAGCTTAGTCGTCCCAGGCTCCTACAATGAGCAGTTCTTC.